This passage covers 23 T cell receptor beta chains from one sample sequenced in a study of blood T cell repertoires in COVID-19. Sequencing was performed with immunoSEQ multiplex PCR; in TCRdb, only in-frame clones are kept and a portion is missing. The sample gives some 200,000 clones, about nine tenths of which show up once; 0.7% to 0.8% is in the top ten. Sequenced sample: peripheral blood. These receptors originate from a woman aged 65 to 85 with acute or convalescent COVID-19.

V gene TRBV10-2 combines with J gene TRBJ1-6, with D maybe TRBD1 (5 bases). Germline-derived CDR1 and CDR2 are WSHSY and SAAADI. Trimming shortened V by 9 bases and J by 0 bases, and 12 bases separated the two germline ends. This CDR3 comprises 15 residues. CDR3 in DNA: TGCGCCAGTAGACAGAGGAGCTCCTATAATTCACCCCTCCACTTT. It yields the protein CASRQRSSYNSPLHF.

The chain has TRBV7-3 and TRBJ2-7; D perhaps matches TRBD2 (5 bases). The CDR3 has 13 amino acids. Trimming shortened V by 3 bases and J by 6 bases, and 12 bases separated the two germline ends. Per the germline V gene, CDR1 is SGHTA and CDR2 is FQGTGA. The CDR3 DNA reads TGTGCCAGCAGCTTGGGCTCCGGAGGCGAGCAGTACTTC. Its protein product is CASSLGSGGEQYF.

The J gene is TRBJ2-1, the V gene TRBV2, with 8 nucleotides matching TRBD2. The V segment lost 6 bases and the J segment 8 bases; nucleotides outside the gene matches: 9. The length of the CDR3 is 14 residues. Germline-derived CDR1 and CDR2 are SNHLY and FYNNEI. Here the CDR3 reads CASRREAGTDEQFF. In DNA form, the CDR3 reads TGTGCCAGCAGGCGGGAGGCGGGGACGGATGAGCAGTTCTTC.

For the CDR3, the DNA is TGTGCCAGCTCACCACCGTCGGTGGGCCTTTTGTACGGCTACACCTTC. As protein: CASSPPSVGLLYGYTF. The V gene is TRBV18, the J gene TRBJ1-2; D unresolved. CDR1 and CDR2 from the germline V gene are KGHSH and LQKENI. Trimming shortened V by 0 bases and J by 8 bases, and 19 bases separated the two germline ends. The CDR3 length is 16 residues.

This chain connects TRBV5-1 to TRBJ2-5, with 7 bases identical to TRBD1. With V trimmed by 3 bases and J by 3 bases, 5 bases remained unmatched. Per the germline V gene, CDR1 is SGHRS and CDR2 is YFSETQ. The length of the CDR3 is 14 residues. The CDR3 region has the DNA TGCGCCAGCAGCTCCACAGGGGTGGAAGAGACCCAGTACTTC. Translating it yields CASSSTGVEETQYF.

The genes are TRBV7-8 and TRBJ1-2; 9 bases agree with TRBD1. Unmatched junction bases numbered 10, after V lost 1 base and J lost 4 bases. CDR1 and CDR2 (germline): SGHVS, FQNEAQ. This CDR3 spans 17 amino acids. The CDR3 here is CASSLEPADRGAYGYTF. CDR3 in DNA: TGTGCCAGCAGCTTAGAGCCCGCGGACAGGGGAGCCTATGGCTACACCTTC.

This chain connects TRBV2 to TRBJ2-7; 11 bases fit TRBD1. V shed 6 bases, J shed 3 bases, and the junction held 7 bases outside the gene matches. In germline, CDR1 is SNHLY, CDR2 FYNNEI. This CDR3 comprises 15 residues. The CDR3 coding sequence is TGTGCCAGCAGCGCTCCGGGACAGGGGGGCTACGAGCAGTACTTC. Translation gives CASSAPGQGGYEQYF.

Only one count was recorded for this clone. V gene TRBV11-2 combines with J gene TRBJ2-2; no reliable D call. The CDR3 contains 14 residues. Germline CDR1 reads SGHAT; CDR2 reads FQNNGV. V shed 5 bases and J shed 4 bases, with 11 bases lying between them. The CDR3 sequence: CASSRSFSTGELFF. Here the CDR3 DNA reads TGTGCCAGCAGCCGAAGCTTTTCCACCGGGGAGCTGTTTTTT.

The rearrangement links TRBV3-1 (or the pseudogene TRBV3-2) to TRBJ2-7; D ambiguous. CDR3 length equals 12 residues. Germline V lookup: CDR1 LGHDT, CDR2 YNNKEL (reference sequence). V lost 5 bases to trimming and J lost 3 bases, with 8 bases between them. CDR3 region: CASSMERYEQYF. The DNA for the CDR3 is TGTGCCAGCAGCATGGAGCGCTACGAGCAGTACTTC.

The chain joins TRBV28 to TRBJ1-5; TRBD1 is a possible D gene (5 bases). The germline CDR1 and CDR2 sequences are MDHEN and SYDVKM. The CDR3 has 15 residues. Trimming left V 6 bases short and J 6 bases short, with 18 bases between. In nucleotides, the CDR3 is TGTGCCAGCAGCTCCGGTTCAGGGTTTGGTCAGCCCCAGCATTTT. This sequence encodes CASSSGSGFGQPQHF.

This sequence joins TRBV12-3 or TRBV12-4 and TRBJ1-2; the D gene is possibly TRBD1 (5 bases). This CDR3 has 13 residues. V lost 6 bases and J lost 2, with 10 bases in between. This chain's CDR3 is CASSAQGNYGYTF. The CDR3 nucleotides are TGTGCCAGCAGCGCCCAGGGAAACTATGGCTACACCTTC.

This clone was observed once. The chain joins TRBV7-8 to TRBJ1-5; D might be TRBD1 (6 bases). Germline-derived CDR1 and CDR2 are SGHVS and FQNEAQ. The CDR3 contains 12 residues. V was clipped by 8 bases and J by 6 bases, with 11 bases between them. The CDR3 here is CASSGGGQPQHF. CDR3 DNA sequence: TGTGCCAGCTCGGGGGGCGGTCAGCCCCAGCATTTT.

The sample holds a few counts of this clone. The chain joins TRBV5-1 to TRBJ2-7, with a possible D match to TRBD1 (6 bases). The V gene's germline CDR1 is SGHRS and CDR2 YFSETQ. V lost 4 bases and J 2 bases, leaving 13 bases between the germline ends. This CDR3 spans 14 amino acids. Here the CDR3 reads CASSRHRDTYEQYF. The CDR3 bases are TGCGCCAGCAGCAGGCACAGGGATACCTACGAGCAGTACTTC.

This chain connects TRBV6-5 to TRBJ2-5; TRBD2 aligns across 8 bases. The CDR3 has 14 amino acids. From germline, CDR1 is MNHEY and CDR2 SVGAGI. J gave up 2 bases and V 4 bases, and 3 bases lay outside the gene matches. The chain's CDR3 is CASSFSGGQETQYF. The CDR3 region has the DNA TGTGCCAGCAGTTTTTCGGGGGGGCAAGAGACCCAGTACTTC.

The chain recombines TRBV27 with TRBJ1-5; the D is unclear. CDR1 and CDR2 (germline): MNHEY, SMNVEV (reference sequence). This CDR3 spans 15 amino acids. Trimming pared 6 bases from V and 4 bases from J, leaving 16 bases between. The CDR3 sequence is CASRTIDGINQPQHF. CDR3 nucleotides: TGTGCCAGCAGGACAATAGACGGAATAAATCAGCCCCAGCATTTT.

This chain connects TRBV6-5 to TRBJ1-2; 7 positions agree with TRBD1. This CDR3 has 14 amino acids. Trimming removed 4 bases from V and 1 base from J; junction bases left unmatched: 3. In germline, CDR1 is MNHEY, CDR2 SVGAGI. This CDR3 reads CASSSGGRNYGYTF. CDR3 sequence (DNA): TGTGCCAGCAGTTCAGGGGGGCGTAACTATGGCTACACCTTC.

The J gene is TRBJ2-2, the V gene TRBV10-2, with D unclear. The CDR3 runs 11 residues. Trimming took 9 bases from V and 7 from J, leaving 9 bases between them. In germline, CDR1 is WSHSY, CDR2 SAAADI. The CDR3 region has the DNA TGCGCCAGTCTAGAGGTCGGGGAGCTGTTTTTT. It is translated as CASLEVGELFF.

The chain carries TRBV27 and TRBJ1-5; D gene unclear. This CDR3 is 13 amino acids long. Trimming left V 2 bases short and J 7 bases short, with 9 bases between. Germline V CDR1 and CDR2: MNHEY, SMNVEV (reference sequence). The CDR3, as DNA: TGTGCCAGCAGTTTAGCAGGTCAACAGCCCCAGCATTTT. Its translation is CASSLAGQQPQHF.

This clone appeared a single time. The rearrangement links TRBV15 to TRBJ2-7; 11 nucleotides align to TRBD2. Germline assignment: CDR1 LNHNV and CDR2 YYDKDF (reference sequence). V was clipped by 6 bases and J by 1 base; unmatched bases: 5. This CDR3 spans 15 amino acids. CDR3 protein: CATRPSGRLSYEQYF. CDR3 sequence (DNA): TGTGCCACCAGGCCTAGCGGGAGGTTATCCTACGAGCAGTACTTC.

This chain links TRBV11-3 with TRBJ2-7; tentatively, D is TRBD2 (5 bases). Germline V gives CDR1 SGHNT, CDR2 YENEEA. The length of the CDR3 is 13 residues. The ends were cut back, 1 base at V and 6 bases at J, with 10 bases in the middle. The CDR3 DNA sequence: TGTGCCAGCAGCTTAGGAGCTGCGGGCGAGCAGTACTTC. Protein product: CASSLGAAGEQYF.

In its sample, this clone was seen once. CDR3 nucleotides: TGTGCCAGCAGTGCTTTGGGACAGGTGAATTCACCCCTCCACTTT. Protein product: CASSALGQVNSPLHF. The rearrangement uses TRBV25-1 and TRBJ1-6, with TRBD1 matching over 8 bases. From germline, CDR1 is MGHDK and CDR2 SYGVNS. After removal of 4 bases from V and 7 bases from J, the junction contained 6 bases not matched to a gene. The CDR3 has 15 amino acids. The full variable domain, in which reference TRBV25-1 and TRBJ1-6 provide the parts outside the CDR3, is EADIYQTPRYLVIGTGKKITLECSQTMGHDKMYWYQQDPGMELHLIHYSYGVNSTEKGDLSSESTVSRIRTEHFPLTLESARPSHTSQYLCASSALGQVNSPLHFGNGTRLTVT.

About this clone: Other DNA variants within this sample encode the same CDR3. V usage is TRBV28 and J usage is TRBJ2-2; the match to TRBD2 covers 7 bases. Germline lookup yields CDR1 MDHEN and CDR2 SYDVKM. The CDR3 extends over 13 amino acids. The J segment lost 5 bases and the V segment lost 5 bases, leaving 2 bases of the junction unmatched. CDR3: CASSPGGTGELFF. In DNA form, the CDR3 reads TGTGCCAGCAGTCCCGGGGGGACCGGGGAGCTGTTTTTT.

As for this clone: At one of its ends the junction is not consistent with the germline gene, which may arise from a read error. This chain links TRBV5-6 with TRBJ2-1; 9 bases agree with TRBD1. Per the germline V gene, CDR1 is SGHDT and CDR2 is YYEEEE. The CDR3 loop spans 16 amino acids. As DNA, the CDR3 is TGTGCCAGCAACTTGAAACCCGGACAGGGGAAAGGTGAGCAGTTCTTC. Translating gives CASNLKPGQGKGEQFF. The full variable domain, rest sourced from reference TRBV5-6 and TRBJ2-1, is DAGVTQSPTHLIKTRGQQVTLRCSPKSGHDTVSWYQQALGQGPQFIFQYYEEEERQRGNFPDRFSGHQFPNYSSELNVNALLLGDSALYLCASNLKPGQGKGEQFFGPGTRLTVL.